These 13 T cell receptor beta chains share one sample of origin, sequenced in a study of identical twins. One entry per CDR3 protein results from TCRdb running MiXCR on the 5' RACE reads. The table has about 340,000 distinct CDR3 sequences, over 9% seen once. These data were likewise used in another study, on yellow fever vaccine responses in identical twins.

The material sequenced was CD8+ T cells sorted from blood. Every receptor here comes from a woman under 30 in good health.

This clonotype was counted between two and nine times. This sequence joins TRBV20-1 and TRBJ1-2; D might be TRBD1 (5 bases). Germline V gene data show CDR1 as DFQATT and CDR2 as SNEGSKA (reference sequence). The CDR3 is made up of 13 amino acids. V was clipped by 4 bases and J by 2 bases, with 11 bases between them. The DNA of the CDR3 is TGCAGTGCTACCACAGGAAGCAACTATGGCTACACCTTC. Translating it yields CSATTGSNYGYTF.

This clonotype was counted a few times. The CDR3 DNA is TGTGCCAGCAGGCTGAACAGAGCTAATGAAAAACTGTTTTTT. Protein: CASRLNRANEKLFF. The genes are TRBV28 and TRBJ1-4; D unresolved. Trimming removed 6 bases at V and 3 bases at J, with 11 bases between. Germline V gene sequence: CDR1 MDHEN, CDR2 SYDVKM. There are 14 residues in the CDR3. Supplemented by reference TRBV28 and TRBJ1-4, the full variable domain reads DVKVTQSSRYLVKRTGEKVFLECVQDMDHENMFWYRQDPGLGLRLIYFSYDVKMKEKGDIPEGYSVSREKKERFSLILESASTNQTSMYLCASRLNRANEKLFFGSGTQLSVL.

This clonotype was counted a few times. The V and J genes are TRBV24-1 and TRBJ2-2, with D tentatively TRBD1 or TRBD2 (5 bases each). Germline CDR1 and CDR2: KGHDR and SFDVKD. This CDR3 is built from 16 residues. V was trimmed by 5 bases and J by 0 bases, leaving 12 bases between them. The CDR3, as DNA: TGTGCCACCAGTGCCACCGGGACCACGAACACCGGGGAGCTGTTTTTT. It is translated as CATSATGTTNTGELFF.

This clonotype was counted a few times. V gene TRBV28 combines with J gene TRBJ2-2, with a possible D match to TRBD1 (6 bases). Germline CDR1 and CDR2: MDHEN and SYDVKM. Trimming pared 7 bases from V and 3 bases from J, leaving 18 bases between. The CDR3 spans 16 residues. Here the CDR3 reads CASKDPDRIYTGELFF. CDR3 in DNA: TGTGCCAGCAAGGATCCCGACAGGATCTACACCGGGGAGCTGTTTTTT.

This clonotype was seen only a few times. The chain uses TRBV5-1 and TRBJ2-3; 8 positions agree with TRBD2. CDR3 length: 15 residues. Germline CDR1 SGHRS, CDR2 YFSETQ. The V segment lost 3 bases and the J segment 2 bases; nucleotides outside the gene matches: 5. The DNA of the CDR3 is TGCGCCAGCAGCTCACCAGCGGGAGTCACAGATACGCAGTATTTT. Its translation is CASSSPAGVTDTQYF.

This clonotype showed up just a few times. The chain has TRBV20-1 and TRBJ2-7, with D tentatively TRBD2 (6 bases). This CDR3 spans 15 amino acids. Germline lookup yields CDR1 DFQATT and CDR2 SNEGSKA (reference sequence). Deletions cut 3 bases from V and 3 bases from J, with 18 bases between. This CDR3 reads CSARAPGTGRYEQYF. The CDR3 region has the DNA TGCAGTGCTAGGGCTCCCGGGACTGGGCGCTACGAGCAGTACTTC.

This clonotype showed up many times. DNA of the CDR3: TGTGCCAGCAGTTTAAGTCCAGATACGCAGTATTTT. Amino acids: CASSLSPDTQYF. V and J are TRBV12-3 or TRBV12-4 and TRBJ2-3; unclear D gene. V was shortened by 2 bases and J by 4 bases, with 4 bases between the two germline ends. The CDR3 sequence is 12 residues long.

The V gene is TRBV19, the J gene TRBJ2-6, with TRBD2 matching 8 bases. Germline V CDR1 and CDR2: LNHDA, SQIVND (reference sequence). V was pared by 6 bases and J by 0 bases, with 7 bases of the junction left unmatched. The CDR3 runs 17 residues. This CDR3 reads CASSREGEGSGANVLTF. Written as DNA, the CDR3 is TGTGCCAGTAGCCGGGAGGGAGAAGGCTCTGGGGCCAACGTCCTGACTTTC.

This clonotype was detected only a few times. The CDR3 DNA reads TGTGCCACCACAGAGGGGGACTACGCCAACAATGAGCAGTTCTTC. This translates into CATTEGDYANNEQFF. The chain has TRBV24-1 and TRBJ2-1; perhaps TRBD2 as D (7 bases). The CDR3 length is 15 residues. Germline V gene lookup returns CDR1 KGHDR and CDR2 SFDVKD. The V gene lost 8 bases and the J gene lost 5 bases, with 18 bases spanning the gap.

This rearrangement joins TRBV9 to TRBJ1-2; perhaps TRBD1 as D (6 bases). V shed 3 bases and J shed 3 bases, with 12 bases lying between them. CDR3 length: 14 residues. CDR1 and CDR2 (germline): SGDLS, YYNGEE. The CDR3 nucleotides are TGTGCCAGCAGCGGAGGGGACACCGACTATGGCTACACCTTC. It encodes CASSGGDTDYGYTF.

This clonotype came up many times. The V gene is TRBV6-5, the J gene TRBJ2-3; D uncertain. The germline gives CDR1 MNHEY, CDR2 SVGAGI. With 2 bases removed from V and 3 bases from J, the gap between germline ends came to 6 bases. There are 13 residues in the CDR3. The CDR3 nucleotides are TGTGCCAGCAGTTACCTATCAACAGATACGCAGTATTTT. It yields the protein CASSYLSTDTQYF.

This chain's CDR3 is CSVVERIYTDTQYF. In DNA, the CDR3 is TGCAGCGTTGTAGAGCGTATCTACACAGATACGCAGTATTTT. The rearrangement uses TRBV29-1 and TRBJ2-3; D is ambiguous. Trimming shortened V by 4 bases and J by 2 bases, and 13 bases separated the two germline ends. CDR1 and CDR2 from the germline V gene are SQVTM and ANQGSEA. The CDR3 consists of 14 residues.

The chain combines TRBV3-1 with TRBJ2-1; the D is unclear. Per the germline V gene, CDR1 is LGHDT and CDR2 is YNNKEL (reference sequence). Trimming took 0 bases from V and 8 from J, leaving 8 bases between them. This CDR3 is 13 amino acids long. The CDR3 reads CASSQDDGYEQFF. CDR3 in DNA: TGTGCCAGCAGCCAAGATGACGGGTATGAGCAGTTCTTC.